This TCR beta chain was documented in a study of post-analysis software for immune sequencing data. Overall study results and limits: The five TRBV segments detected at higher frequency in patients than in controls included TRBV5-6, TRBV5-1 and TRBV20-1.

About this clonotype itself: Its antigen is undetermined. The junction departs from the called germline gene at one end, perhaps through a read error.

Germline V CDR1 and CDR2: MNHNY, SVGAGI (reference sequence). CDR3 length: 12 amino acids. Built from TCR beta cDNA, the libraries had unique molecular identifiers in them. One entry per CDR3 protein, called by TCRdb with MiXCR from the PCR reads. The table has about 770,000 distinct CDR3 sequences, about half seen once. The source material was blood. The rearrangement links TRBV6-6 to TRBJ2-5; D tentatively fits TRBD1 or TRBD2 (5 bases each). This TCR was sampled from a girl aged 10 to 17 with multiple sclerosis. CDR3 in DNA: TGTGCCGGCAGCTCCCGGGACCTAGAGCAGTACTTC. Protein: CAGSSRDLEQYF.